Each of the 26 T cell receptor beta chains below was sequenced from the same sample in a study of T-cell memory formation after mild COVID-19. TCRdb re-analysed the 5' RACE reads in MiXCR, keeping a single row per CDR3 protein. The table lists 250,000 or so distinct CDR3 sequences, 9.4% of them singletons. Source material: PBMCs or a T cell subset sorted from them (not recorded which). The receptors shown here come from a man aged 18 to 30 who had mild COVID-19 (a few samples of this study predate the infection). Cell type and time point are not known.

CDR3 sequence: CASSFETGSYEQYV. The DNA of the CDR3 is TGTGCCAGCAGCTTCGAGACAGGCTCCTACGAGCAGTACGTC. The chain links TRBV11-1 to TRBJ2-7; D perhaps matches TRBD1 (6 bases). Germline lookup yields CDR1 SGHAT and CDR2 FQDESV (reference sequence). Trimming pared 3 bases from V and 0 bases from J, leaving 9 bases between. This CDR3 comprises 14 residues.

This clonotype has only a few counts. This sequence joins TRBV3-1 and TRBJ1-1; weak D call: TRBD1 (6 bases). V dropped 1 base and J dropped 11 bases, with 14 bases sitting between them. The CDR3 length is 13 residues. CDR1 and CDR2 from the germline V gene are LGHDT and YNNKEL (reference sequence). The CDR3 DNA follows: TGTGCCAGCAGCCAAGCCCACGGGGGCCACGCTTTCTTT. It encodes CASSQAHGGHAFF.

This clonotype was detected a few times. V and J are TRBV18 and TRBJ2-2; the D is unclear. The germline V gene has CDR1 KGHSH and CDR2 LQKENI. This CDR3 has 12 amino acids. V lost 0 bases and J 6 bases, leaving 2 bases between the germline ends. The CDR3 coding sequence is TGTGCCAGCTCACCACCGTCCGGGGAGCTGTTTTTT. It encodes CASSPPSGELFF.

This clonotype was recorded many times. CDR3 DNA sequence: TGCGCCACCGCCGGACAGCCTAATGAAAAACTGTTTTTT. Translated, it gives CATAGQPNEKLFF. V is TRBV5-1 and J is TRBJ1-4; possible D gene TRBD1, 6 bases. The CDR3 extends over 13 amino acids. Deletions cut 9 bases from V and 3 bases from J, with 12 bases between. Germline CDR1 reads SGHRS; CDR2 reads YFSETQ.

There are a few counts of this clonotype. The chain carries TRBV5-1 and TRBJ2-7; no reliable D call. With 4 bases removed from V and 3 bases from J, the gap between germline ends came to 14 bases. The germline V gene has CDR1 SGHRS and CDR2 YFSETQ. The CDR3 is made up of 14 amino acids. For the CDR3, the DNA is TGCGCCAGCAGCCCGGAACCGGGTTACTACGAGCAGTACTTC. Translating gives CASSPEPGYYEQYF.

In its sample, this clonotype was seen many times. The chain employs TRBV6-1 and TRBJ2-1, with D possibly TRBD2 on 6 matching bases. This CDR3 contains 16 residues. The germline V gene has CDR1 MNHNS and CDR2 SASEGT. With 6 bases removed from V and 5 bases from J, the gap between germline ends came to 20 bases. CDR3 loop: CASRLGSGRGNNEQFF. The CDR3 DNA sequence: TGTGCCAGCAGACTCGGGTCGGGACGGGGGAACAATGAGCAGTTCTTC.

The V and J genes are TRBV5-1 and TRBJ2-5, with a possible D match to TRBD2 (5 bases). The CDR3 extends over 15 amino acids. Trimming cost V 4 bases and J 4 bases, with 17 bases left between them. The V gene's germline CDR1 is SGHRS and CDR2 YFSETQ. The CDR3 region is CASSLSRGKGETQYF. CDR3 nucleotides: TGCGCCAGCAGCCTTTCTCGGGGAAAGGGAGAGACCCAGTACTTC.

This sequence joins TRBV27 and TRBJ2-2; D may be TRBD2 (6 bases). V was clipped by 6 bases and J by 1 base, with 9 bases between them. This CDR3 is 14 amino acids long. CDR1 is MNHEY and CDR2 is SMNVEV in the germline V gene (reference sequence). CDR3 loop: CASSRDLNTGELFF. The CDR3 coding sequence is TGTGCCAGCAGCCGGGACTTGAACACCGGGGAGCTGTTTTTT.

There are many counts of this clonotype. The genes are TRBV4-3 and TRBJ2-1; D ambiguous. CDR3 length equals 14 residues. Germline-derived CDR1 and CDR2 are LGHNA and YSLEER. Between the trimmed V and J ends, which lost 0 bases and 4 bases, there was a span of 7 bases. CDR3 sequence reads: CASSQESVYNEQFF. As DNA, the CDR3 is TGCGCCAGCAGCCAAGAATCAGTGTACAATGAGCAGTTCTTC.

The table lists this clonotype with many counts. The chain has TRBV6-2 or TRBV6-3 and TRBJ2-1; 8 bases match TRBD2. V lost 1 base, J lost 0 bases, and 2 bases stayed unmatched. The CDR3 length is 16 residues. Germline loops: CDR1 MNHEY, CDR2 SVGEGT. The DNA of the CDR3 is TGTGCCAGCAGTTACTTGCGGGGGGACTCCTACAATGAGCAGTTCTTC. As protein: CASSYLRGDSYNEQFF.

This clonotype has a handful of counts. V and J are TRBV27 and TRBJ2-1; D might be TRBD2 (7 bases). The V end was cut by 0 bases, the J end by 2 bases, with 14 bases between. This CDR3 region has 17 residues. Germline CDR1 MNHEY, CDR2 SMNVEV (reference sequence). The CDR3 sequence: CASSLSGGGAPYNEQFF. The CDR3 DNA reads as TGTGCCAGCAGTTTATCGGGAGGGGGGGCGCCCTACAATGAGCAGTTCTTC.

DNA for the CDR3: TGCGCCAGCAGCACGACAGGGGGTCGGGAGACCCAGTACTTC. It specifies CASSTTGGRETQYF. The rearrangement uses TRBV5-1 and TRBJ2-5; 9 nucleotides align to TRBD1. The V segment lost 4 bases and the J segment 5 bases; nucleotides outside the gene matches: 6. This CDR3 is built from 14 residues. From germline, CDR1 is SGHRS and CDR2 YFSETQ.

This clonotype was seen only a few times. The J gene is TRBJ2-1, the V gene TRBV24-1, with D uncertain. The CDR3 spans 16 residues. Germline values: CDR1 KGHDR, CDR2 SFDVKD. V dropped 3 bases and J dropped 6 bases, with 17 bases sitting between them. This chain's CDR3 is CATSDPSWGRVNEQFF. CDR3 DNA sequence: TGTGCCACCAGTGATCCAAGTTGGGGTCGAGTCAATGAGCAGTTCTTC.

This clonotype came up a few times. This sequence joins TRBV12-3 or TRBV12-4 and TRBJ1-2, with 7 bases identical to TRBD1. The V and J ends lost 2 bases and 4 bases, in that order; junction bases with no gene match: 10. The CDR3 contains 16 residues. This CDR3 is CASSLRGRAAPYGYTF. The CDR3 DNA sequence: TGTGCCAGCAGTTTAAGGGGGCGGGCAGCTCCCTATGGCTACACCTTC.

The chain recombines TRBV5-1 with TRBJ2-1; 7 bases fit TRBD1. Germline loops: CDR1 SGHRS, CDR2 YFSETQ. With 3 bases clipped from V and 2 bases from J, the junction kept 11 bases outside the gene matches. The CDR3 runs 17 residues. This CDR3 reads CASSYFPGTETYNEQFF. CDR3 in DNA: TGCGCCAGCAGCTACTTTCCTGGGACAGAGACCTACAATGAGCAGTTCTTC.

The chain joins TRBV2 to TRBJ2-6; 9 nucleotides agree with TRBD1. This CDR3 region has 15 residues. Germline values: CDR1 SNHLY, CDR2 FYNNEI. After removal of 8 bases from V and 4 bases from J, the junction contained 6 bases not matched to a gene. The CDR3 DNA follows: TGTGCCAGCTGGGGGACAGGGTACGGGGCCAACGTCCTGACTTTC. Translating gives CASWGTGYGANVLTF.

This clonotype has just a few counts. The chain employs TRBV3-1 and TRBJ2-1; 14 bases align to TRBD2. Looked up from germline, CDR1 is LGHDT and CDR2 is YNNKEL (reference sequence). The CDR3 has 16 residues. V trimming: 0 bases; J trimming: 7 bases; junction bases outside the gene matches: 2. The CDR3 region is CASSQDGTSGGNEQFF. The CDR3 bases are TGTGCCAGCAGCCAAGATGGGACTAGCGGGGGAAATGAGCAGTTCTTC.

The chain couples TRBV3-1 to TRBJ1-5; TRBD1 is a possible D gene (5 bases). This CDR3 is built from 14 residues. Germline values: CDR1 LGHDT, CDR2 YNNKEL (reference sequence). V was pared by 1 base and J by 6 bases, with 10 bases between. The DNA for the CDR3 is TGTGCCAGCAGCCAAGGTCAGGGCAGTCAGCCCCAGCATTTT. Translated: CASSQGQGSQPQHF.

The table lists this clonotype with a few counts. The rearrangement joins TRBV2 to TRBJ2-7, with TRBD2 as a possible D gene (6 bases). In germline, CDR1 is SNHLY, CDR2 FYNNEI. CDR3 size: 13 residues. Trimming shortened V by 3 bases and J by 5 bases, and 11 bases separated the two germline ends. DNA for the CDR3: TGTGCCAGCAGTGATTGGCGGGGCCACGAGCAGTACTTC. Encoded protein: CASSDWRGHEQYF.

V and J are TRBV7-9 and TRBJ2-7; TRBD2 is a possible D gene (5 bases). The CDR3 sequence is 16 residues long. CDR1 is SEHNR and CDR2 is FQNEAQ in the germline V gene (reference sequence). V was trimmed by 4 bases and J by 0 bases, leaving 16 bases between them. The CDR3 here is CASSSLTTGSSYEQYF. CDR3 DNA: TGTGCCAGCAGCTCCCTTACTACGGGGAGCTCCTACGAGCAGTACTTC. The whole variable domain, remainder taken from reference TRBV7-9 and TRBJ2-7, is DTGVSQNPRHKITKRGQNVTFRCDPISEHNRLYWYRQTLGQGPEFLTYFQNEAQLEKSRLLSDRFSAERPKGSFSTLEIQRTEQGDSAMYLCASSSLTTGSSYEQYFGPGTRLTVT.

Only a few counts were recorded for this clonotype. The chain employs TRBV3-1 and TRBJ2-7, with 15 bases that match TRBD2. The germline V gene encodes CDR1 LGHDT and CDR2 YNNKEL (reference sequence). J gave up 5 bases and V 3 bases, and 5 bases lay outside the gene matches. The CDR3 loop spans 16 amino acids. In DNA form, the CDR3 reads TGTGCCAGCAGCCAGGAGTGGACTAGCGGGGGGGACGAGCAGTACTTC. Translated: CASSQEWTSGGDEQYF.

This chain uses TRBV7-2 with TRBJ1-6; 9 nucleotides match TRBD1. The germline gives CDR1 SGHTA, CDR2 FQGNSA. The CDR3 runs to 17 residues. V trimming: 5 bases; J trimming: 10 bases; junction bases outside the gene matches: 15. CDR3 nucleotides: TGTGCCAGCAGCCCCTACGGGGGGGGGACAGGGCCCTCACCCCTCCACTTT. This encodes CASSPYGGGTGPSPLHF.

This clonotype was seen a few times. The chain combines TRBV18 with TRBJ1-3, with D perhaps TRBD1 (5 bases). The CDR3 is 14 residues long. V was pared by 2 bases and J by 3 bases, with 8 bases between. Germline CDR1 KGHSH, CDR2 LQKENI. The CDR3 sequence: CASSPRQIGNTIYF. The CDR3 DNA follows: TGTGCCAGCTCACCAAGACAGATTGGAAACACCATATATTTT.

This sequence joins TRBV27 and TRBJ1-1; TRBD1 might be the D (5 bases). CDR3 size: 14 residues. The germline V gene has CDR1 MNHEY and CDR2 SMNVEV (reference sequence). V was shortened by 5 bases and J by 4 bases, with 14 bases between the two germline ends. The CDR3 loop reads CASSLGGSFTEAFF. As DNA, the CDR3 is TGTGCCAGCAGTCTGGGGGGGAGTTTCACTGAAGCTTTCTTT.

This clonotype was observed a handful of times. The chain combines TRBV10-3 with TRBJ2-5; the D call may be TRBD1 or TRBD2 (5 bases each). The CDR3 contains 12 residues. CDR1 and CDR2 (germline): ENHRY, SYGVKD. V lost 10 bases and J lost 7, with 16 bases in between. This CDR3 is CATSGGRVTQYF. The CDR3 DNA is TGTGCCACGTCTGGGGGTAGGGTGACCCAGTACTTC.

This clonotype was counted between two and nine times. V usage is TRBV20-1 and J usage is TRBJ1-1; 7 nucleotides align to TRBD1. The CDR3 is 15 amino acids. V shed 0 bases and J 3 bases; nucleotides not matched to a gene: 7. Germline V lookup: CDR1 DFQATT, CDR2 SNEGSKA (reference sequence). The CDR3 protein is CSARDSGRGYTEAFF. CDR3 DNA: TGCAGTGCTAGAGATTCTGGCAGGGGGTACACTGAAGCTTTCTTT.